The T cell receptor (beta chain) under discussion was sequenced for a study of PD-1 blockade in classical Hodgkin lymphoma. Germline V CDR1 and CDR2: MGHDK, SYGVNS. This CDR3 is 13 amino acids long. V lost 7 bases, J lost 0 bases, and 8 bases lay in between. Sequencing was performed with immunoSEQ multiplex PCR; in TCRdb, only in-frame clones are kept and a portion is missing. This sample carries about 150,000 clones, about four fifths of them seen once, and the ten largest clones take roughly 10%. Points from the study as a whole: Complete responders had baseline diversity similar to newly diagnosed patients. Exclusion applied to patients who initiated nivolumab less than 1 year following ASCT.

Every patient had relapsed following autologous stem cell transplantation, and cohorts differed in brentuximab vedotin exposure. Complete response, partial response or progressive disease was each patient's best response. Ten or more counts support this clone. What it binds is not known. The genes are TRBV25-1 and TRBJ2-3, with D uncertain. The TCR sequence derives from a human donor with classical Hodgkin lymphoma. The sequences come from peripheral blood mononuclear cells (PBMCs), collected before the second cycle of nivolumab. The CDR3 coding sequence is TGTGCCAGCATGGCCGGTAGCACAGATACGCAGTATTTT. It is translated as CASMAGSTDTQYF.